Listed below are T cell receptor beta chains from one sample, sequenced in a study of shared clonotypes between healthy human individuals. The protocol was immunoSEQ multiplex PCR, while the TCRdb copy is restricted to in-frame clones and leaves out a portion. The sample lists approximately 180,000 clones, over 85% seen once, with around 0.067% in the top ten. Sequenced: naive CD4+ T cells sorted from blood. These receptors came from a woman aged 25-40 years in good health. The CDR3 runs from the conserved cysteine through the conserved F or W. Each record gives: CDR3 DNA, CDR3 protein, D gene, J gene, clone size, V gene. D genes are given only for firm matches. Only part of the rows carry a size: once, few, many, or a class if the clone is expanded.

cdr3_nt: TGTGCCAGCAGCCTTAGGACAGGGGATGGCTACACCTTC
cdr3_aa: CASSLRTGDGYTF
d_call: TRBD1
j_call: TRBJ1-2
clone_size: -
v_call: TRBV14

cdr3_nt: TGTGCCAGCAGTCGGACCGGGACTAGCGGGAGTTTAGGGCCGTTCTTC
cdr3_aa: CASSRTGTSGSLGPFF
d_call: TRBD2
j_call: TRBJ2-1
clone_size: -
v_call: TRBV28

cdr3_nt: TGCGCCAGCAGCCCCGTGGGACTAGCGTCTAACAATGAGCAGTTCTTC
cdr3_aa: CASSPVGLASNNEQFF
d_call: TRBD2
j_call: TRBJ2-1
clone_size: -
v_call: TRBV5-1

cdr3_nt: TGTGCCAGCAGAGTAGCGGGGGGGAGATACGAGCAGTACTTC
cdr3_aa: CASRVAGGRYEQYF
d_call: TRBD2
j_call: TRBJ2-7
clone_size: -
v_call: TRBV7-2

cdr3_nt: TGTGCCAGCAGGGACTCCGCGAGCTCCTACGAGCAGTACTTC
cdr3_aa: CASRDSASSYEQYF
d_call: -
j_call: TRBJ2-7
clone_size: once
v_call: TRBV28

cdr3_nt: TGTGCCAGCAGATCTCCTCGGAAGGGGAAGCGGCGGTTGGGCAATCAGCCCCAGCATTTT
cdr3_aa: CASRSPRKGKRRLGNQPQHF
d_call: -
j_call: TRBJ1-5
clone_size: -
v_call: TRBV27

cdr3_nt: TGTGCCAGCAGTCCTAGACTAGGCAGAGAAGAGACCCAGTACTTC
cdr3_aa: CASSPRLGREETQYF
d_call: -
j_call: TRBJ2-5
clone_size: -
v_call: TRBV27

cdr3_nt: TGTGCCAGTAGTTTCGCAGCGGGAGGGGGCACCGGGGAGCTGTTTTTT
cdr3_aa: CASSFAAGGGTGELFF
d_call: TRBD2
j_call: TRBJ2-2
clone_size: -
v_call: TRBV19

cdr3_nt: TGTGCCAGCAGCCGAGACGGCTACGAGCAGTACTTC
cdr3_aa: CASSRDGYEQYF
d_call: -
j_call: TRBJ2-7
clone_size: -
v_call: TRBV5-4

cdr3_nt: TGCAGCGTTACACAACTAGCGGCGAACACCGGGGAGCTGTTTTTT
cdr3_aa: CSVTQLAANTGELFF
d_call: TRBD2
j_call: TRBJ2-2
clone_size: -
v_call: TRBV29-1

cdr3_nt: TGTGCCAGCAGGAGACTAGCGGGAGGGATTTATAAGGTGTACTTC
cdr3_aa: CASRRLAGGIYKVYF
d_call: TRBD2
j_call: TRBJ2-7
clone_size: -
v_call: TRBV2

cdr3_nt: TGTGCCACCAGCAGAGAAGGACAGTTCAATGAGCAGTTCTTC
cdr3_aa: CATSREGQFNEQFF
d_call: -
j_call: TRBJ2-1
clone_size: -
v_call: TRBV15

cdr3_nt: TGCGCCAGCAGTGAGGGGACTAGCGGGGCTCCTGACGAGCAGTACTTC
cdr3_aa: CASSEGTSGAPDEQYF
d_call: TRBD2
j_call: TRBJ2-7
clone_size: -
v_call: TRBV10-1

cdr3_nt: TGTGCCAGTAGTCCGACCCTCTCTACCTACGAGCAGTACTTC
cdr3_aa: CASSPTLSTYEQYF
d_call: -
j_call: TRBJ2-7
clone_size: -
v_call: TRBV19

cdr3_nt: TGTGCCAGCTCACCGACGGGAGGGGACCTAACCTACGAGCAGTACTTC
cdr3_aa: CASSPTGGDLTYEQYF
d_call: TRBD2
j_call: TRBJ2-7
clone_size: -
v_call: TRBV18

cdr3_nt: TGTGCCAGCTCACCCGGGACAGGGGCCCCTAACTATGGCTACACCTTC
cdr3_aa: CASSPGTGAPNYGYTF
d_call: TRBD1
j_call: TRBJ1-2
clone_size: -
v_call: TRBV18

cdr3_nt: TGTGCCAGCAGCTTAGATGGCACTCAGCCCCAGCATTTT
cdr3_aa: CASSLDGTQPQHF
d_call: -
j_call: TRBJ1-5
clone_size: -
v_call: TRBV11-2

cdr3_nt: TGTGCCAGCAATTCGAGGGGACAGCCTTCCAATGAGCAGTTCTTC
cdr3_aa: CASNSRGQPSNEQFF
d_call: TRBD1
j_call: TRBJ2-1
clone_size: -
v_call: TRBV27

cdr3_nt: TGTGCCAGCAGTTCCGGACAGATCAATCAGCCCCAGCATTTT
cdr3_aa: CASSSGQINQPQHF
d_call: -
j_call: TRBJ1-5
clone_size: -
v_call: TRBV27

cdr3_nt: TGTGCCAGCAGCTTGCCCCTCGGTTCTAGCGGGAGCTACGAGCAGTACTTC
cdr3_aa: CASSLPLGSSGSYEQYF
d_call: TRBD2
j_call: TRBJ2-7
clone_size: -
v_call: TRBV5-4

cdr3_nt: TGTGCCAGCAGTGTGACAGTTAATAATGAAAAACTGTTTTTT
cdr3_aa: CASSVTVNNEKLFF
d_call: -
j_call: TRBJ1-4
clone_size: -
v_call: TRBV6-1

cdr3_nt: TGCGCCAGCAGCCAAGGGGGACCCCAAGAGACCCAGTACTTC
cdr3_aa: CASSQGGPQETQYF
d_call: -
j_call: TRBJ2-5
clone_size: -
v_call: TRBV4-1

cdr3_nt: TGTGCCACCAGTGTTTTAGGGGGTCGGTCCTACAATGAGCAGTTCTTC
cdr3_aa: CATSVLGGRSYNEQFF
d_call: -
j_call: TRBJ2-1
clone_size: -
v_call: TRBV10-3

cdr3_nt: TGTGCCAGCAGTAGGGACAGCAACCCGCCCCAGCATTTT
cdr3_aa: CASSRDSNPPQHF
d_call: TRBD1
j_call: TRBJ1-5
clone_size: -
v_call: TRBV28

cdr3_nt: TGTGCCAGCAGAGCAGGGGGGGAGCAGTACTTC
cdr3_aa: CASRAGGEQYF
d_call: -
j_call: TRBJ2-7
clone_size: -
v_call: TRBV2

cdr3_nt: TGTGCCAGCAGTGAAGGGATCTCCTACGAGCAGTACTTC
cdr3_aa: CASSEGISYEQYF
d_call: -
j_call: TRBJ2-7
clone_size: -
v_call: TRBV2

cdr3_nt: TGTGCCAGCAGCAAAGTCGCGGGACCCTACGAGCAGTACTTC
cdr3_aa: CASSKVAGPYEQYF
d_call: -
j_call: TRBJ2-7
clone_size: -
v_call: TRBV21-1

cdr3_nt: TGTGCCAGCAGCCTACAGTCCACACATGCGGATACGCAGTATTTT
cdr3_aa: CASSLQSTHADTQYF
d_call: -
j_call: TRBJ2-3
clone_size: -
v_call: TRBV7-9

cdr3_nt: TGCGCCAGCAGCCTAAGCTCCTACGAGCAGTACTTC
cdr3_aa: CASSLSSYEQYF
d_call: -
j_call: TRBJ2-7
clone_size: -
v_call: TRBV5-1

cdr3_nt: TGTGCCAGCAGTTCCACCGACAGGAGCAATCAGCCCCAGCATTTT
cdr3_aa: CASSSTDRSNQPQHF
d_call: -
j_call: TRBJ1-5
clone_size: -
v_call: TRBV27

cdr3_nt: TGTGCCAGCAGCCCCGCCCGGCGGGCCCCCTACGAGCAGTACTTC
cdr3_aa: CASSPARRAPYEQYF
d_call: -
j_call: TRBJ2-7
clone_size: -
v_call: TRBV5-4

cdr3_nt: TGTGCCATCAGTGAGTCTGGGGGGGTGAAGTACGAGCAGTACTTC
cdr3_aa: CAISESGGVKYEQYF
d_call: TRBD2
j_call: TRBJ2-7
clone_size: few
v_call: TRBV10-3

cdr3_nt: TGTGCCAGCAGACAGGGGAATAGCTATGGCTACACCTTC
cdr3_aa: CASRQGNSYGYTF
d_call: TRBD1
j_call: TRBJ1-2
clone_size: -
v_call: TRBV7-9

cdr3_nt: TGCAGCGCAAGAGACGCTGAAGCTTTCTTT
cdr3_aa: CSARDAEAFF
d_call: -
j_call: TRBJ1-1
clone_size: -
v_call: TRBV29-1

cdr3_nt: TGTGCCTGGGACAGGACGAACACTGAAGCTTTCTTT
cdr3_aa: CAWDRTNTEAFF
d_call: -
j_call: TRBJ1-1
clone_size: -
v_call: TRBV30